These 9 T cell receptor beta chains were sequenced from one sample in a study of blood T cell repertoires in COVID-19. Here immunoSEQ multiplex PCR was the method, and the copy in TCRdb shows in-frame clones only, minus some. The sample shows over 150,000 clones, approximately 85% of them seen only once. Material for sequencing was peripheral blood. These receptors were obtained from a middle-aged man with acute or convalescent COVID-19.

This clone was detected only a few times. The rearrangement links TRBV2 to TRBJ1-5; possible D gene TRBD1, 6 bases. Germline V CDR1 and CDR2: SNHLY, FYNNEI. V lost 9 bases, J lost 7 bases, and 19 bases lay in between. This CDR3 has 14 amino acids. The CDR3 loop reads CASQTGAPGQPQHF. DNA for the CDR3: TGTGCCAGTCAGACAGGCGCTCCAGGGCAGCCCCAGCATTTT.

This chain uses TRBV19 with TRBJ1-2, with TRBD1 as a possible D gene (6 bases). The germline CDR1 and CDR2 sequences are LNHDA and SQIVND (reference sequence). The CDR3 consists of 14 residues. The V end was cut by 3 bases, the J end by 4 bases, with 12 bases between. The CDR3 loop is CASSIGQLAYGYTF. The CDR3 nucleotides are TGTGCCAGTAGTATTGGACAGTTGGCCTATGGCTACACCTTC.

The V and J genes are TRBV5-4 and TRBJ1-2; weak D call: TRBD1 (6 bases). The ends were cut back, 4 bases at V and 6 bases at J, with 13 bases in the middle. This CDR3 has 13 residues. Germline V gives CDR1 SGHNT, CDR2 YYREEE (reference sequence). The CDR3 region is CASSPRGKHGYTF. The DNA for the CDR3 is TGTGCCAGCAGCCCCAGGGGAAAACATGGCTACACCTTC.

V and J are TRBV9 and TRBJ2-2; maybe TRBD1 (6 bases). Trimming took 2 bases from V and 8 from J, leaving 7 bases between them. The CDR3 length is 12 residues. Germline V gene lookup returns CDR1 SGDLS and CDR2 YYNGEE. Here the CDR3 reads CASSVDRGELFF. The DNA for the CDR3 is TGTGCCAGCAGCGTTGACAGGGGGGAGCTGTTTTTT.

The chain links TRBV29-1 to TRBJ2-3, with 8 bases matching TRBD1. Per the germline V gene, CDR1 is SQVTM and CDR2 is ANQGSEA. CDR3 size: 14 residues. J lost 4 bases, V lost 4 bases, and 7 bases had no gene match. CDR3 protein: CSVAARGLADTQYF. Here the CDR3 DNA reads TGCAGCGTTGCAGCCAGGGGGCTTGCAGATACGCAGTATTTT.

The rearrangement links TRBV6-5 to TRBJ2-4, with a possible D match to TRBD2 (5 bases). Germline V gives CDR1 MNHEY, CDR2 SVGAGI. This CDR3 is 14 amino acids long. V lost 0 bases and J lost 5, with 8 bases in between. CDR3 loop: CASSYSREQNIQYF. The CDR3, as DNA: TGTGCCAGCAGTTACTCTCGGGAACAAAACATTCAGTACTTC.

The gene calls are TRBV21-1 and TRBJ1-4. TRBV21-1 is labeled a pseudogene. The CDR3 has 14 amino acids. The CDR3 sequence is CASTGGAGGEKLFF. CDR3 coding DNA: TGTGCCAGCACAGGCGGGGCGGGTGGGGAAAAACTGTTTTTT.

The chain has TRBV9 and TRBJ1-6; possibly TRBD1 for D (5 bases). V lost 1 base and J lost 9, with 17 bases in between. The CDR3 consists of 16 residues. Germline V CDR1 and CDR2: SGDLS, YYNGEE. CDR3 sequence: CASSVQDNPAVSPLHF. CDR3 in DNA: TGTGCCAGCAGCGTACAGGACAACCCGGCGGTTTCACCCCTCCACTTT. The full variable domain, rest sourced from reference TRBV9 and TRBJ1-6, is DSGVTQTPKHLITATGQRVTLRCSPRSGDLSVYWYQQSLDQGLQFLIQYYNGEERAKGNILERFSAQQFPDLHSELNLSSLELGDSALYFCASSVQDNPAVSPLHFGNGTRLTVT.

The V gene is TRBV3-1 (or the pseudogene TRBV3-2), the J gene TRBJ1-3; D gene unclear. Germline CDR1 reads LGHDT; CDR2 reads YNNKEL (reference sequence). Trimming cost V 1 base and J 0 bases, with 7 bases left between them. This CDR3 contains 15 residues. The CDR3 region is CASSQVTDSGNTIYF. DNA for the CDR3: TGTGCCAGCAGCCAAGTTACAGACTCTGGAAACACCATATATTTT.